A single sample is the source of the 22 T cell receptor beta chains below, sequenced in a study of cytomegalovirus exposure and HLA in healthy donors. A multiplex PCR was run with 60 Vbeta primers and 13 Jbeta primers. Some clones are missing from TCRdb's copy, which holds only in-frame ones; the method was immunoSEQ multiplex PCR. The table has around 130,000 clones, 60% to 85% seen once; the top ten hold around 2%. Sample: PBMCs. The receptor source for this set is a woman aged 40 to 50 in good health and CMV-seronegative.

This clone was counted once. The genes are TRBV7-9 and TRBJ1-2, with D perhaps matching TRBD1 (5 bases). The CDR3 runs to 13 residues. V was shortened by 6 bases and J by 8 bases, with 16 bases between the two germline ends. In germline, CDR1 is SEHNR, CDR2 FQNEAQ (reference sequence). The CDR3 spells CASSEPGLRGYTF. The CDR3 region has the DNA TGTGCCAGCAGTGAACCAGGGTTGAGGGGCTACACCTTC.

The V and J genes are TRBV9 and TRBJ2-5; no reliable D call. The V end lost 0 bases, the J end lost 3 bases, and 6 bases lay between the germline ends. The CDR3 extends over 13 amino acids. Germline CDR1 reads SGDLS; CDR2 reads YYNGEE. The CDR3 region is CASSVGIEETQYF. The CDR3 DNA is TGTGCCAGCAGCGTAGGTATTGAAGAGACCCAGTACTTC.

This chain joins TRBV9 and TRBJ2-2; a possible D gene is TRBD1 (6 bases). From germline, CDR1 is SGDLS and CDR2 YYNGEE. This CDR3 is 15 amino acids long. Trimming cost V 2 bases and J 0 bases, with 8 bases left between them. CDR3 coding DNA: TGTGCCAGCAGCGTTTCAGGGGCGAACACCGGGGAGCTGTTTTTT. Its translation is CASSVSGANTGELFF.

The chain is built from TRBV16 and TRBJ2-7; 12 bases line up with TRBD1. Germline CDR1 and CDR2: KGHSY and FQNENV. The CDR3 length is 19 residues. Trimming cost V 3 bases and J 0 bases; bases outside gene matches: 12. The CDR3 loop reads CASSQQPGQGALSSYEQYF. CDR3 nucleotide sequence: TGTGCCAGCAGCCAGCAGCCGGGACAGGGGGCCTTATCCTCCTACGAGCAGTACTTC.

CDR3 loop: CASSQASGTSGRAYGGEQFF. CDR3 nucleotides: TGTGCCAGCAGTCAAGCATCCGGGACTAGCGGGAGGGCCTACGGTGGTGAGCAGTTCTTC. The chain joins TRBV28 to TRBJ2-1, with 16 bases fitting TRBD2. CDR3 length equals 20 residues. The V and J ends lost 5 bases and 9 bases, in that order; junction bases with no gene match: 19. The germline V gene encodes CDR1 MDHEN and CDR2 SYDVKM.

This clone appeared once. This sequence joins TRBV27 and TRBJ2-5; 9 positions match TRBD1. CDR3 size: 19 residues. J was trimmed by 1 base and V by 3 bases; bases with no gene match: 15. Per the germline V gene, CDR1 is MNHEY and CDR2 is SMNVEV (reference sequence). CDR3 bases: TGTGCCAGCAGTTTTTGGCGTGGGACAGGGTATAGTGGCCAAGAGACCCAGTACTTC. Its translation: CASSFWRGTGYSGQETQYF.

This chain uses TRBV9 with TRBJ2-5; the D gene is possibly TRBD2 (5 bases). Looked up from germline, CDR1 is SGDLS and CDR2 is YYNGEE. The CDR3 length is 15 residues. The ends were cut back, 5 bases at V and 2 bases at J, with 16 bases in the middle. As DNA, the CDR3 is TGTGCCAGCAGTTCCGAGGGCTTCTATCAAGAGACCCAGTACTTC. Translating gives CASSSEGFYQETQYF.

This chain connects TRBV19 to TRBJ2-1, with 11 bases aligning to TRBD2. Trimming took 5 bases from V and 4 from J; bases not matched to a gene: 7. The CDR3 length is 16 residues. Germline values: CDR1 LNHDA, CDR2 SQIVND (reference sequence). CDR3 sequence reads: CASSLVAGGEYNEQFF. CDR3 DNA sequence: TGTGCCAGTAGTCTTGTAGCGGGAGGGGAGTACAATGAGCAGTTCTTC.

The chain carries TRBV19 and TRBJ2-1, with a tentative D call TRBD1 (6 bases). Trimming took 5 bases from V and 6 from J, leaving 17 bases between them. Germline-derived CDR1 and CDR2 are LNHDA and SQIVND (reference sequence). The CDR3 is 15 residues long. CDR3 in amino acids: CASSEGTYRANEQFF. The CDR3 DNA sequence: TGTGCCAGTAGTGAGGGGACCTACAGGGCCAATGAGCAGTTCTTC.

This sequence joins TRBV5-1 and TRBJ2-3; D may be TRBD1 (6 bases). This CDR3 is 16 amino acids long. V lost 1 base and J lost 1, with 13 bases in between. Germline V gives CDR1 SGHRS, CDR2 YFSETQ. This chain's CDR3 is CASSLRGGVRTDTQYF. CDR3 nucleotides: TGCGCCAGCAGCTTGCGAGGGGGAGTCCGCACAGATACGCAGTATTTT.

The chain employs TRBV11-2 and TRBJ1-2; 11 bases line up with TRBD1. In germline, CDR1 is SGHAT, CDR2 FQNNGV. V shed 5 bases and J 6 bases; nucleotides not matched to a gene: 17. CDR3 length equals 18 residues. The CDR3 region is CASSVGVEDRGLLDGYTF. In DNA form, the CDR3 reads TGTGCCAGCAGCGTAGGGGTGGAGGACAGGGGGCTGCTTGATGGCTACACCTTC.

The V call is TRBV5-4, the J call TRBJ1-4; D is ambiguous. Germline CDR1 reads SGHNT; CDR2 reads YYREEE (reference sequence). Trimming left V 3 bases short and J 4 bases short, with 7 bases between. The CDR3 extends over 13 amino acids. The CDR3 DNA reads TGTGCCAGCAGCTACGGGAGTAATGAAAAACTGTTTTTT. Translating gives CASSYGSNEKLFF.

The chain links TRBV15 to TRBJ2-5, with TRBD1 as a possible D gene (6 bases). The CDR3 is made up of 16 amino acids. V was shortened by 0 bases and J by 4 bases, with 15 bases between the two germline ends. The V gene's germline CDR1 is LNHNV and CDR2 YYDKDF (reference sequence). The CDR3 protein is CATSRDPGEGGETQYF. CDR3 sequence (DNA): TGTGCCACCAGCAGAGATCCCGGGGAAGGGGGAGAGACCCAGTACTTC.

About this clone itself: An end of the junction differs from the germline gene, which may be a read error. V is TRBV29-1 and J is TRBJ2-6; D is perhaps TRBD1 (5 bases). The CDR3 extends over 13 amino acids. Germline CDR1 is SQVTM and CDR2 is ANQGSEA. In DNA form, the CDR3 reads TGCAGCGTTGACGGCTCTGGGGCCAACGGCCTGACTTTC. Residues: CSVDGSGANGLTF.

V usage is TRBV6-5 and J usage is TRBJ2-5, with TRBD2 matching over 8 bases. V dropped 6 bases and J dropped 6; count of bases not matched to a gene: 9. The CDR3 is 14 amino acids. Germline V gene data show CDR1 as MNHEY and CDR2 as SVGAGI. The DNA for the CDR3 is TGTGCCAGCAGCGGACTAGCAGCCTCTAAGACCCAGTACTTC. This translates into CASSGLAASKTQYF.

This clone was counted a single time. J is TRBJ1-5 and V is TRBV10-3; unclear D gene. The CDR3 sequence is 14 residues long. The germline V and J ends were trimmed by 0 bases and 6 bases, with 9 bases remaining between them. Germline V gene sequence: CDR1 ENHRY, CDR2 SYGVKD. CDR3 in amino acids: CAISESGVSQPQHF. CDR3 coding DNA: TGTGCCATCAGTGAGTCCGGGGTTTCTCAGCCCCAGCATTTT.

This clone was found a few times. The genes are TRBV9 and TRBJ2-7, with D maybe TRBD2 (7 bases). CDR3 length equals 16 residues. Trimming took off 0 bases at V and 2 bases at J, with 15 bases between the two ends. The germline gives CDR1 SGDLS, CDR2 YYNGEE. CDR3 protein: CASSVGGASGTYEQYF. CDR3 DNA: TGTGCCAGCAGCGTAGGGGGGGCTAGCGGAACCTACGAGCAGTACTTC.

V usage is TRBV6-1 and J usage is TRBJ2-5, with TRBD2 matching over 8 bases. TRBJ2-7 matches the DNA end more closely, so the J call is doubtful. CDR1 and CDR2 (germline): MNHNS, SASEGT. This CDR3 has 15 amino acids. The DNA of the CDR3 is TGTGCCAGCAGTGAAGGGATACTAGCGGCCTACGAGCAGTACTTC. Translation gives CASSEGILAAYEQYF.

The CDR3 protein is CASSVGGLSNQPQHF. The CDR3, as DNA: TGTGCCAGCAGCGTAGGCGGCCTTAGCAATCAGCCCCAGCATTTT. V usage is TRBV9 and J usage is TRBJ1-5; D remains ambiguous. CDR3 length: 15 residues. Germline loops: CDR1 SGDLS, CDR2 YYNGEE. Trimming shortened V by 0 bases and J by 0 bases, and 7 bases separated the two germline ends.

The chain carries TRBV5-1 and TRBJ2-2; perhaps TRBD1 as D (6 bases). The germline gives CDR1 SGHRS, CDR2 YFSETQ. The V end was cut by 3 bases, the J end by 3 bases, with 12 bases between. The CDR3 spans 15 residues. DNA of the CDR3: TGCGCCAGCAGCTCGGACAGACGGGACACCGGGGAGCTGTTTTTT. This sequence encodes CASSSDRRDTGELFF.

This clone was detected only once. CDR3 nucleotide sequence: TGTGCCAGCAGCGACGCCGGGACAGGCTCGAGCTCCTACGAGCAGTACTTC. This gives the protein CASSDAGTGSSSYEQYF. V and J are TRBV7-8 and TRBJ2-5; 8 positions agree with TRBD1. The DNA end favors TRBJ2-7, so the J call may be wrong. Germline lookup yields CDR1 SGHVS and CDR2 FQNEAQ. CDR3 length: 17 residues.

The V gene is TRBV6-5, the J gene TRBJ2-1; 8 bases are shared with TRBD2. V gave up 5 bases and J gave up 6 bases; unmatched junction bases: 6. This CDR3 region has 14 residues. CDR1 MNHEY and CDR2 SVGAGI come from the germline V gene. The CDR3 DNA sequence: TGTGCCAGCAGTCTGACTAGCGTCGGCAATGAGCAGTTCTTC. Its translation is CASSLTSVGNEQFF.